The entry that follows covers one T cell receptor beta chain sequence. The data belong to a study of CD8 T cells in Susac syndrome. Random hexamers were used to reverse transcribe the RNA input (roughly 0.5 to 1 ug). Across 54 Vbeta and 13 Jbeta, TCR beta CDR3 was amplified with immunoSEQ multiplex PCR. A single record per CDR3 protein comes from TCRdb applying MiXCR to the immunoSEQ multiplex PCR reads. The data hold roughly 190,000 distinct CDR3 sequences, with over 85% observed a single time. Germline V gene lookup returns CDR1 MDHEN and CDR2 SYDVKM. The length of the CDR3 is 12 residues. V was trimmed by 2 bases and J by 6 bases, leaving 4 bases between them.

Sequenced: CD4+ T cells from PBMCs. The chain links TRBV28 to TRBJ2-2; D remains unclear. The clonotype was recovered from a human donor in good health. In nucleotides, the CDR3 is TGTGCCAGCAGTTTAGGGCCCGGGGAGCTGTTTTTT. It is translated as CASSLGPGELFF.